The source of this T cell receptor beta chain is a study of spatial heterogeneity in lung cancer. Study-wide results and limits: About 7% of tumor T cells for alpha chains and about 13% for beta chains were estimated to be covered. The study found that expanded intratumoral alpha and beta TCR counts tracked tumor mutation counts. Ubiquitous and regional nonsynonymous mutations were tracked by counts of ubiquitous and regional expanded TCRs, respectively.

MiXCR, applied by TCRdb to the 5' RACE reads, yields one record per CDR3 protein. The repertoire consists of about 18,000 distinct CDR3 sequences, with approximately 9.7% occurring once and the leading ten covering 20% to 25%. Comment on this clonotype: Its antigen is currently unknown. This beta chain is an unintended read in a library built for alpha chains; its size means little.

The time point was: sample taken at primary tumor resection. Whole RNA, isolated from tumor, nontumor lung or frozen PBMC, was sequenced without prior sorting. This CDR3 has 15 amino acids. V lost 2 bases and J 2 bases, leaving 16 bases between the germline ends. Germline lookup yields CDR1 SQVTM and CDR2 ANQGSEA. This TCR was recovered from a female donor with early-stage non-small cell lung cancer. The sample consisted of lung tumor tissue, taken at surgery. The chain employs TRBV29-1 and TRBJ2-7; D may correspond to TRBD1 or TRBD2 (5 bases each). The CDR3, as DNA: TGCAGCGTTGAACTATCCCGGGGCCCGGCCTACGAGCAGTACTTC. Translation: CSVELSRGPAYEQYF.